The 7 T cell receptor beta chains below come from one sample, sequenced in a study of blood T cells in healthy people across ages. It was with a sample-barcoded 5' primer and a J-beta primer mix that a second PCR of roughly 7 to 12 cycles was run. Each CDR3 protein is one row after TCRdb ran MiXCR on the 5' RACE reads. This sample has 580,000 or so distinct CDR3 sequences, with under 55% found just once. The sample was blood. Receptor source: a man older than 75 in good health.

This clonotype came up a few times. This chain uses TRBV7-8 with TRBJ2-1; TRBD1 or TRBD2 may be the D gene (5 bases each). V lost 6 bases and J lost 8, with 17 bases in between. CDR1 SGHVS and CDR2 FQNEAQ come from the germline V gene. This CDR3 is built from 14 residues. CDR3 residues: CASRYIQAGDEQFF. The CDR3 DNA sequence: TGTGCCAGCAGGTATATACAGGCGGGCGATGAGCAGTTCTTC. The full variable domain, its missing parts supplied by reference TRBV7-8 and TRBJ2-1, is GAGVSQSPRYKVAKRGQDVALRCDPISGHVSLFWYQQALGQGPEFLTYFQNEAQLDKSGLPSDRFFAERPEGSVSTLKIQRTQQEDSAVYLCASRYIQAGDEQFFGPGTRLTVL.

This clonotype was counted between two and nine times. V gene TRBV11-1 combines with J gene TRBJ1-2; possibly TRBD1 for D (5 bases). The CDR3 consists of 15 residues. CDR1 and CDR2 from the germline V gene are SGHAT and FQDESV (reference sequence). With 5 bases removed from V and 2 bases from J, the gap between germline ends came to 15 bases. The CDR3 reads CASSPGGGRNYGYTF. As DNA, the CDR3 is TGTGCCAGCAGCCCCGGGGGAGGCCGAAACTATGGCTACACCTTC.

This clonotype turned up a few times. The genes are TRBV6-6 and TRBJ1-4, with D uncertain. V shed 2 bases and J shed 4 bases, with 8 bases lying between them. The CDR3 has 14 residues. Germline V CDR1 and CDR2: MNHNY, SVGAGI (reference sequence). The CDR3 region is CASSYDRSNEKLFF. In DNA, the CDR3 is TGTGCCAGCAGTTACGACCGGAGTAATGAAAAACTGTTTTTT.

The chain employs TRBV28 and TRBJ2-7, with D possibly matching TRBD1 (7 bases). Per germline, CDR1 MDHEN and CDR2 SYDVKM. Trimming pared 5 bases from V and 0 bases from J, leaving 17 bases between. The CDR3 totals 16 residues. Here the CDR3 DNA reads TGTGCCAGCAGTATTCAGGGGGGCGCGGGCTCCTACGAGCAGTACTTC. Translation gives CASSIQGGAGSYEQYF.

V and J are TRBV29-1 and TRBJ1-2; D perhaps matches TRBD1 (6 bases). Germline CDR1 and CDR2: SQVTM and ANQGSEA. The CDR3 is 12 amino acids. Trimming removed 2 bases at V and 6 bases at J, with 10 bases between. CDR3 protein: CSVETGGDGYTF. The CDR3 DNA is TGCAGCGTTGAAACGGGGGGCGATGGCTACACCTTC.

This clonotype has more than one count but fewer than ten. J is TRBJ1-1 and V is TRBV5-1, with D hard to call. Per germline, CDR1 SGHRS and CDR2 YFSETQ. Trimming stripped 0 bases from V and 1 base from J, with 7 bases between. CDR3 size: 14 residues. CDR3 bases: TGCGCCAGCAGCTTGGGTCTTCGGAACACTGAAGCTTTCTTT. Translation gives CASSLGLRNTEAFF. Full variable domain (remainder filled in from reference TRBV5-1 and TRBJ1-1): KAGVTQTPRYLIKTRGQQVTLSCSPISGHRSVSWYQQTPGQGLQFLFEYFSETQRNKGNFPGRFSGRQFSNSRSEMNVSTLELGDSALYLCASSLGLRNTEAFFGQGTRLTVV.

This clonotype was recorded a few times. The chain couples TRBV6-5 to TRBJ2-3; possibly TRBD2 for D (7 bases). V lost 0 bases, J lost 3 bases, and 16 bases lay in between. Germline CDR1 reads MNHEY; CDR2 reads SVGAGI. CDR3 size: 17 residues. The CDR3 sequence: CASSYSTQGRGTDTQYF. CDR3 in DNA: TGTGCCAGCAGTTACTCGACGCAGGGGCGGGGGACAGATACGCAGTATTTT.